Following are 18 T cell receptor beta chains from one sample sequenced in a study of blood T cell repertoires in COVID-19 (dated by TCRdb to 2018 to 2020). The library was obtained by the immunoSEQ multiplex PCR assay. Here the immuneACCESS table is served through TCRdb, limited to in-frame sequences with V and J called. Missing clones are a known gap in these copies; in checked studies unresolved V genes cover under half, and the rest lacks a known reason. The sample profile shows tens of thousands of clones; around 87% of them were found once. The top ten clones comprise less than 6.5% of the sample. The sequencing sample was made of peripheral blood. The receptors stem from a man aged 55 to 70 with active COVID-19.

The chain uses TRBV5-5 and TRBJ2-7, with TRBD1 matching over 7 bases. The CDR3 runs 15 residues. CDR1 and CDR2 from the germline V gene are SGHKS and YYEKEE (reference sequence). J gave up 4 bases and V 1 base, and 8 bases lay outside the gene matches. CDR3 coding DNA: TGTGCCAGCAGCTTGTGGGGCAGGGGGAAGTACGAGCAGTACTTC. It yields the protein CASSLWGRGKYEQYF.

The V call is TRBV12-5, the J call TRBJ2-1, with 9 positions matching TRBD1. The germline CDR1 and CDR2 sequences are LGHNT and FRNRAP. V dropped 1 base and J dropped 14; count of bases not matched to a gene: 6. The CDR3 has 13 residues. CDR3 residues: CASGLGGQGKEFF. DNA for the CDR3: TGTGCTAGTGGTTTGGGGGGACAGGGTAAAGAGTTCTTC.

The CDR3: CASSYKGGNTEAFF. The CDR3 bases are TGTGCCAGCAGTTACAAAGGGGGGAACACTGAAGCTTTCTTT. This chain connects TRBV6-6 to TRBJ1-1; possibly TRBD1 for D (6 bases). CDR3 size: 14 residues. The V gene lost 2 bases and the J gene lost 1 base, with 8 bases spanning the gap. CDR1 and CDR2 from the germline V gene are MNHNY and SVGAGI (reference sequence).

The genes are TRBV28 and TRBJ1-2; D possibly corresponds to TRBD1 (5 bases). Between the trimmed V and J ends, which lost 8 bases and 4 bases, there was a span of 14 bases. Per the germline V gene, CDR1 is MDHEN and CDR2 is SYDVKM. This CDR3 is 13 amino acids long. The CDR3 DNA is TGTGCCAGCGGGGGGGGGTTCATCTATGGCTACACCTTC. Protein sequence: CASGGGFIYGYTF.

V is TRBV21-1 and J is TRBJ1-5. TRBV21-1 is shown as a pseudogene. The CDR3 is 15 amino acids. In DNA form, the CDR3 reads TGTGCCAGCAGAGAAAAGGGGGGGATTCGCCAGCCCCAGCATTTT. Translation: CASREKGGIRQPQHF.

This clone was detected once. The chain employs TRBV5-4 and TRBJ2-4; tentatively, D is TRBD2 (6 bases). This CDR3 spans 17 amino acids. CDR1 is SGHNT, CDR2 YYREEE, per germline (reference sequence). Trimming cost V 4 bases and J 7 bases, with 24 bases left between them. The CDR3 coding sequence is TGTGCCAGCAGCACCCCTGCCTCCCGGAGGGGTGGGAACATTCAGTACTTC. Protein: CASSTPASRRGGNIQYF. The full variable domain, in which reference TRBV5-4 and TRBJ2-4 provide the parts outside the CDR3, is ETGVTQSPTHLIKTRGQQVTLRCSSQSGHNTVSWYQQALGQGPQFIFQYYREEENGRGNFPPRFSGLQFPNYSSELNVNALELDDSALYLCASSTPASRRGGNIQYFGAGTRLSVL.

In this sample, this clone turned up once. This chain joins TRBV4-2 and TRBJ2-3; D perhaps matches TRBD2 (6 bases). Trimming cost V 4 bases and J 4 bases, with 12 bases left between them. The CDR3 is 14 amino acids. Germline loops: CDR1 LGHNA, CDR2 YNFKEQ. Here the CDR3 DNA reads TGTGCCAGCAGCCCAGGCGGGGCCGCAGATACGCAGTATTTT. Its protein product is CASSPGGAADTQYF.

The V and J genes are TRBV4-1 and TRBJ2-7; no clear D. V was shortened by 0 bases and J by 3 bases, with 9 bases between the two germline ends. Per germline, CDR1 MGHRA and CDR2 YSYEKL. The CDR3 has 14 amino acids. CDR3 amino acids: CASSQERDYYEQYF. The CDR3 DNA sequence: TGCGCCAGCAGCCAAGAAAGAGATTACTACGAGCAGTACTTC.

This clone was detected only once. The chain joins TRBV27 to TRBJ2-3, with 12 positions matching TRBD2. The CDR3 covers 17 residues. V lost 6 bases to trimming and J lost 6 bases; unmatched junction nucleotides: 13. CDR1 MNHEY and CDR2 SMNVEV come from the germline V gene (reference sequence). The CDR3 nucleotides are TGTGCCAGCAGGGGTCTAGGGGCTAGCGGGGGGGAGGATACGCAGTATTTT. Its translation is CASRGLGASGGEDTQYF.

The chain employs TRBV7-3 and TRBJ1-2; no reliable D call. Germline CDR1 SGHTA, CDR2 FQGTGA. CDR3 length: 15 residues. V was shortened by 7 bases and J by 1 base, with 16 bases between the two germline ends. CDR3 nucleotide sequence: TGTGCCAGCAACCGGGTTGGAGACCGTAACTATGGCTACACCTTC. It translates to CASNRVGDRNYGYTF.

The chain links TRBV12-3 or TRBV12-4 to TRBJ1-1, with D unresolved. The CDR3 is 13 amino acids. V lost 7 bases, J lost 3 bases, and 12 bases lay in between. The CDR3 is CASTLRVHTEAFF. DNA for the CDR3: TGTGCCAGCACCCTACGGGTCCACACTGAAGCTTTCTTT.

The CDR3 region has the DNA TGTGCCAGCAGTTTATCAGGGGTCCATGGCTACACCTTC. Protein sequence: CASSLSGVHGYTF. This rearrangement joins TRBV12-3 or TRBV12-4 to TRBJ1-2, with D tentatively TRBD1 (6 bases). Trimming cost V 2 bases and J 6 bases, with 10 bases left between them. The CDR3 consists of 13 residues.

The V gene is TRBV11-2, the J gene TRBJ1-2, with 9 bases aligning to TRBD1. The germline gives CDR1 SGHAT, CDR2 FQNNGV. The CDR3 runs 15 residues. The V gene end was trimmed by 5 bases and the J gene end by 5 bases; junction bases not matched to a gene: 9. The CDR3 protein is CASSHTGTGPYGYTF. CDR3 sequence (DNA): TGTGCCAGCAGCCACACCGGGACAGGGCCTTATGGCTACACCTTC.

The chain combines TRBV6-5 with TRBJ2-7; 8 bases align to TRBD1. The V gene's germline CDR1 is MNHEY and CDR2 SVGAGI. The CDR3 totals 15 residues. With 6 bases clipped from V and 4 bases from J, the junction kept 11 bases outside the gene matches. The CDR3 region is CASRSSGTGGYEQYF. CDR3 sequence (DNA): TGTGCCAGCAGATCTTCCGGGACAGGCGGGTACGAGCAGTACTTC.

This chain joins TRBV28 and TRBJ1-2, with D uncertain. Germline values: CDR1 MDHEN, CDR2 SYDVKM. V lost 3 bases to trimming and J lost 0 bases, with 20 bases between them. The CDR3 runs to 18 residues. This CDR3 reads CASSLLFPQRTANYGYTF. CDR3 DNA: TGTGCCAGCAGTTTGTTATTCCCACAGCGGACTGCTAACTATGGCTACACCTTC.

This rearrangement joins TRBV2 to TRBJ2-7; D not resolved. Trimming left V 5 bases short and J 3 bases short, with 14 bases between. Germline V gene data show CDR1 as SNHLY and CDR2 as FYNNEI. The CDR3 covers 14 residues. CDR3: CASSHAQARYEQYF. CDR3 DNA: TGTGCCAGCAGTCACGCGCAGGCGCGCTACGAGCAGTACTTC. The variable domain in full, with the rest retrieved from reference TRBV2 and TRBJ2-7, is EPEVTQTPSHQVTQMGQEVILRCVPISNHLYFYWYRQILGQKVEFLVSFYNNEISEKSEIFDDQFSVERPDGSNFTLKIRSTKLEDSAMYFCASSHAQARYEQYFGPGTRLTVT.

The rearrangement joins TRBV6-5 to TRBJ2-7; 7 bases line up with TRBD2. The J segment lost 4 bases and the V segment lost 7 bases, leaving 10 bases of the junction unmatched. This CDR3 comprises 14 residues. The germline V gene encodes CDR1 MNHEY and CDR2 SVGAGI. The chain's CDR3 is CASTGGGISYEQYF. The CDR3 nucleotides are TGTGCCAGCACGGGCGGGGGAATATCGTACGAGCAGTACTTC.

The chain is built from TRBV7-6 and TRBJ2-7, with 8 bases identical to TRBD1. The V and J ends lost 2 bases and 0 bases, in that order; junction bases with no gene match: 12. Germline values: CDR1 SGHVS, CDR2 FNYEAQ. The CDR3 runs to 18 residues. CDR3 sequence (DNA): TGTGCCAGCAGCTTACTAGGACAGGGCCTTCCCCCCTCCTACGAGCAGTACTTC. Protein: CASSLLGQGLPPSYEQYF. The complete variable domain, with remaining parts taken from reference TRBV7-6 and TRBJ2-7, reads GAGVSQSPRYKVTKRGQDVALRCDPISGHVSLYWYRQALGQGPEFLTYFNYEAQQDKSGLPNDRFSAERPEGSISTLTIQRTEQRDSAMYRCASSLLGQGLPPSYEQYFGPGTRLTVT.